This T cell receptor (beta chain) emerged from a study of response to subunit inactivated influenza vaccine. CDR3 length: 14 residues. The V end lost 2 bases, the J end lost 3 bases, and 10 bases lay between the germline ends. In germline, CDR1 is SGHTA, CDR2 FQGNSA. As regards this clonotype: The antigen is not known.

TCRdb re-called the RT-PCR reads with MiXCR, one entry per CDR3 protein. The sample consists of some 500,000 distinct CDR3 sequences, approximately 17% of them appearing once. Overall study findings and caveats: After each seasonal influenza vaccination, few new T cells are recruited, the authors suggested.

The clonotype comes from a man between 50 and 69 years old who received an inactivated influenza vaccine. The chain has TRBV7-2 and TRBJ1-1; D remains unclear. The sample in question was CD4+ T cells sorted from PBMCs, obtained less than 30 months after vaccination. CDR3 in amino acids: CASSLTGSHTEAFF. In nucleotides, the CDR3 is TGTGCCAGCAGCTTAACCGGGAGTCACACTGAAGCTTTCTTT.